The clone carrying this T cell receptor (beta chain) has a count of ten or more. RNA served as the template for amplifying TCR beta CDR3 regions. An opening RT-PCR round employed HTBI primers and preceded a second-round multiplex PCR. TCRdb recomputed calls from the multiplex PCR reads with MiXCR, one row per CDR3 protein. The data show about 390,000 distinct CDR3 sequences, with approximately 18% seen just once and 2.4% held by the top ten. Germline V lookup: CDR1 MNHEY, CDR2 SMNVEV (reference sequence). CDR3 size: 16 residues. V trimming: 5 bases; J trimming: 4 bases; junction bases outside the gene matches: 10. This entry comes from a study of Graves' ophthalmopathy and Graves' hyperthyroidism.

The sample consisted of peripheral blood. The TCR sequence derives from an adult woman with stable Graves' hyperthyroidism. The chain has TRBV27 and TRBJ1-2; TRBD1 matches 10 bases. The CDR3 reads CASSPLGQGRPYGYTF. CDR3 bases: TGTGCCAGCAGTCCCCTGGGACAGGGGCGACCCTATGGCTACACCTTC.